This is a list of T cell receptor beta chains from one sample in a study of human T cells and chemical hapten exposure. TCRdb re-derived calls from the RACE reads in MiXCR, one entry per CDR3 protein. The data contain roughly 40,000 distinct CDR3 sequences, approximately 9% of them singletons. This specimen was whole blood, taken in connection with sensitization to the hapten diphenylcyclopropenone (DPC). The receptor source for this set is a woman aged 40 to 50 with alopecia areata. Some clones in this sample may be carry-over from other donors' samples. Each CDR3 is given with its conserved first and last residue. D genes are given only for firm matches. Rows may omit the clone size; those that give it use once, few, many or a size class.

>TRBV5-1|TRBJ1-4|NA|many
CASSLSNREINEKLFF
TGCGCCAGCAGCTTATCGAACCGGGAAATTAATGAAAAACTGTTTTTT
>TRBV2|TRBJ1-2|NA|many
CASSEASGINYGYTF
TGTGCCAGCAGTGAAGCGTCCGGAATTAACTATGGCTACACCTTC
>TRBV30|TRBJ1-5|NA|many
CAWNVLGEPQHF
TGTGCCTGGAATGTACTGGGGGAGCCCCAGCATTTT
>TRBV19|TRBJ2-7|TRBD1|many
CASSPPGTEAYEQYF
TGTGCCAGTAGTCCCCCCGGGACAGAAGCCTACGAGCAGTACTTC
>TRBV27|TRBJ1-6|NA|NA
CASSLSGIGSPLHF
TGTGCCAGCAGTTTATCAGGGATTGGTTCACCCCTCCACTTT
>TRBV5-1|TRBJ1-4|TRBD1|many
CASSRRTGGDEKLFF
TGCGCCAGCAGCCGACGGACAGGGGGCGATGAAAAACTGTTTTTT
>TRBV28|TRBJ1-1|NA|many
CASMTYSGNTEAFF
TGTGCCAGCATGACCTATTCGGGGAACACTGAAGCTTTCTTT
>TRBV7-3|TRBJ2-1|NA|NA
CASSPYSGNEQFF
TGTGCCAGCAGCCCCTATAGCGGCAATGAGCAGTTCTTC
>TRBV12-3/TRBV12-4|TRBJ1-2|NA|many
CASSLAGGGHSNYGYTF
TGTGCCAGCAGTTTAGCGGGGGGCGGCCACTCTAACTATGGCTACACCTTC
>TRBV6-4|TRBJ2-3|NA|many
CATSTGAEDTQYF
TGTGCCACCTCGACGGGGGCCGAAGATACGCAGTATTTT
>TRBV7-9|TRBJ1-5|NA|many
CASGIMEGNQPQHF
TGTGCCAGCGGAATTATGGAGGGTAATCAGCCCCAGCATTTT
>TRBV6-1|TRBJ1-4|TRBD1|many
CASGRGPEKLFF
TGTGCCAGCGGCAGGGGGCCTGAAAAACTGTTTTTT
>TRBV29-1|TRBJ1-5|NA|many
CSVATEGLDNQPQHF
TGCAGCGTTGCGACAGAAGGCCTAGATAATCAGCCCCAGCATTTT
>TRBV5-6|TRBJ2-1|NA|NA
CASSYGRGEQFF
TGTGCCAGCAGCTATGGACGGGGTGAGCAGTTCTTC
>TRBV7-9|TRBJ1-5|TRBD1|NA
CASSSPEDRAQPQHF
TGTGCCAGCAGCTCTCCTGAAGACAGGGCTCAGCCCCAGCATTTT
>TRBV20-1|TRBJ1-5|NA|NA
CSASERRGNQPQHF
TGCAGTGCTAGCGAGAGAAGGGGCAATCAGCCCCAGCATTTT
>TRBV5-4|TRBJ2-3|NA|many
CASSFGSYRPPDTQYF
TGTGCCAGCAGCTTCGGGTCTTACAGGCCCCCAGATACGCAGTATTTT
>TRBV29-1|TRBJ1-1|TRBD1|many
CSVEDGTGGANTEAFF
TGCAGCGTTGAAGATGGGACAGGGGGCGCGAACACTGAAGCTTTCTTT
>TRBV12-3/TRBV12-4|TRBJ1-2|TRBD1|many
CASSMGQGFAYYGYTF
TGTGCCAGCAGTATGGGACAGGGTTTCGCGTACTATGGCTACACCTTC
>TRBV7-6|TRBJ1-1|NA|many
CASSRRMNTEAFF
TGTGCCAGCAGTCGTCGGATGAACACTGAAGCTTTCTTT
>TRBV20-1|TRBJ2-3|TRBD2|many
CSARLAGITDTQYF
TGCAGTGCCAGACTAGCGGGGATCACAGATACGCAGTATTTT
>TRBV12-3/TRBV12-4|TRBJ1-3|NA|many
CASTPEGYSGNTIYF
TGTGCCAGCACCCCAGAGGGTTACTCTGGAAACACCATATATTTT
>TRBV2|TRBJ2-2|NA|NA
CASRAMGEKLFF
TGTGCTAGCAGAGCTATGGGGGAGAAGCTGTTTTTT